This TCR beta chain derives from a study of T cell repertoires in cytomegalovirus infection. TCRdb itself ran the reads through MiXCR, one entry per CDR3 protein. The repertoire includes approximately 130,000 distinct CDR3 sequences, more than 7% of them detected once, and 10% sits in the top ten. This clonotype was detected many times. The sequenced sample consisted of PBMCs. The receptor was derived from a human donor in good health (CMV status not recorded). Some clones in this sample may be carry-over from other donors' samples.

The DNA of the CDR3 is TGTGCCAGCAGCTTAGCGATACACGAAGGGTATGGCTACACCTTC. Amino acids: CASSLAIHEGYGYTF. The rearrangement joins TRBV7-2 to TRBJ1-2; D gene unclear. The germline V gene has CDR1 SGHTA and CDR2 FQGNSA. The ends were cut back, 0 bases at V and 5 bases at J, with 13 bases in the middle. The CDR3 extends over 15 amino acids.